Presented here are 5 T cell receptor beta chains from one specimen sequenced in a study of identical twins. TCRdb used MiXCR to reprocess the 5' RACE reads, holding one entry per CDR3 protein. The sample has around 250,000 distinct CDR3 sequences; roughly 8.7% are singletons. Another study also made use of these data, one on yellow fever vaccine responses in identical twins.

The material sequenced was CD8+ T cells sorted from blood. Every receptor here comes from a woman between 18 and 29 years old in good health.

This clonotype was detected ten times or more. This sequence joins TRBV29-1 and TRBJ2-3; the D call may be TRBD1 or TRBD2 (5 bases each). V lost 7 bases, J lost 2 bases, and 13 bases lay in between. The germline gives CDR1 SQVTM, CDR2 ANQGSEA. The CDR3 is 13 residues long. Here the CDR3 DNA reads TGCAGCGCCCCTCAGGGACCCACAGATACGCAGTATTTT. Protein product: CSAPQGPTDTQYF.

This clonotype was observed many times. The rearrangement links TRBV29-1 to TRBJ2-1, with D perhaps given as TRBD1 or TRBD2 (5 bases each). CDR1 and CDR2 from the germline V gene are SQVTM and ANQGSEA. This CDR3 region has 15 residues. With 3 bases removed from V and 0 bases from J, the gap between germline ends came to 12 bases. The CDR3 sequence: CSVDGTQDSYNEQFF. The CDR3 DNA is TGCAGCGTTGACGGGACCCAGGACTCCTACAATGAGCAGTTCTTC.

V and J are TRBV7-9 and TRBJ2-1; TRBD2 matches 7 bases. V lost 6 bases to trimming and J lost 7 bases; unmatched junction nucleotides: 15. The V gene's germline CDR1 is SEHNR and CDR2 FQNEAQ (reference sequence). The CDR3 consists of 16 residues. Written as DNA, the CDR3 is TGTGCCAGCAGTCCCCCGAAACTAGCGAGATGGAATGAGCAGTTCTTC. The encoded protein is CASSPPKLARWNEQFF.

This chain links TRBV28 with TRBJ2-1; 7 nucleotides match TRBD2. The CDR3 length is 16 residues. The J segment lost 2 bases and the V segment lost 7 bases, leaving 11 bases of the junction unmatched. Looked up from germline, CDR1 is MDHEN and CDR2 is SYDVKM. This chain's CDR3 is CASTGEETSPYNEQFF. CDR3 nucleotides: TGTGCCAGCACCGGGGAGGAGACTAGCCCCTACAATGAGCAGTTCTTC.

This clonotype was picked up a small number of times. V usage is TRBV15 and J usage is TRBJ1-5, with 7 positions matching TRBD1. CDR3 length: 14 amino acids. V lost 3 bases to trimming and J lost 7 bases; unmatched junction nucleotides: 6. Germline values: CDR1 LNHNV, CDR2 YYDKDF (reference sequence). The CDR3, as DNA: TGTGCCACCAGCAGCGACAGGGTTGGGCAGCCCCAGCATTTT. This translates into CATSSDRVGQPQHF.